The 9 T cell receptor beta chains given below trace back to one sample, sequenced in a study of tumor-infiltrating lymphocytes in primary liver carcinoma. In addition to blood RNA drawn from unsorted whole blood, germline DNA was extracted. With roughly 0.5 ug total RNA as template and a constant-region primer, TCR beta cDNA was made. A slightly modified ARM-PCR protocol with three nested multiplex PCR rounds produced these TCR beta libraries. A C-beta reverse primer was combined with TRBV1-TRBV30 forward primers in the first two PCR rounds, and each round had 10 cycles. TCRdb re-analysed the multiplex PCR reads in MiXCR, keeping a single row per CDR3 protein. The profile shows 190,000 or so distinct CDR3 sequences, roughly 61% of them singletons. Input material: peripheral blood. The receptors here all came from a woman in her sixties with primary liver carcinoma and hepatitis B virus infection.

This chain joins TRBV29-1 and TRBJ2-5, with D possibly called TRBD1 or TRBD2 (6 bases each). V was shortened by 4 bases and J by 9 bases, with 21 bases between the two germline ends. The CDR3 runs 14 residues. From germline, CDR1 is SQVTM and CDR2 ANQGSEA. DNA for the CDR3: TGCAGCGTTGTAGGGGGGTCTGGTCCAGATGCCCAGTACTTC. Translated: CSVVGGSGPDAQYF.

To note about this clonotype: At one boundary the junction diverges from the germline segment, which might be a read error. The chain recombines TRBV11-1 with TRBJ2-5; 8 bases map to TRBD2. Per the germline V gene, CDR1 is SGHAT and CDR2 is FQDESV (reference sequence). The CDR3 runs to 16 residues. The CDR3 here is CASNSLKAGDWEIQYF. CDR3 coding DNA: TGTGCCAGCAACTCACTTAAAGCGGGAGATTGGGAGATCCAGTACTTC.

On this clonotype: Since a much larger clone is just one base distant, this may be a read error. The chain combines TRBV6-1 with TRBJ2-1; 9 nucleotides align to TRBD2. V was clipped by 4 bases and J by 8 bases; unmatched bases: 12. The CDR3 is 16 amino acids. Germline CDR1 reads MNHNS; CDR2 reads SASEGT. In DNA form, the CDR3 reads TGTGCCAGCAGTGGCCAACCAGCGGGAGGTTTAGATGAGCAGTTCTTC. Translating gives CASSGQPAGGLDEQFF.

Regarding this clonotype: Likely a read error: the CDR3 ends without its conserved phenylalanine or tryptophan. The DNA is left out, because the CDR3 cannot be placed on it with certainty; the CDR3 is given as TCRdb lists it. The chain is built from TRBV11-2 and TRBJ2-1; the listed D gene, TRBD1, was not tested against the DNA. Germline values: CDR1 SGHAT, CDR2 FQNNGV. The CDR3 totals 13 residues, both ends included. The CDR3 sequence is CAGSFTGGDERFS.

As regards this clonotype: The junction shows a germline mismatch at one end, possibly a read error. V is TRBV7-9 and J is TRBJ2-7, with 9 nucleotides matching TRBD2. The CDR3 runs 15 residues. Germline V gene sequence: CDR1 SEHNR, CDR2 FQNEAQ (reference sequence). The CDR3 bases are TGTGCCAGCAGCTTATTGACTAGCGGAGACTACGAGCAGCACTTC. Amino acids: CASSLLTSGDYEQHF.

This clonotype was counted between two and nine times. Given a much more abundant clone one base away, this may be a read error. The chain employs TRBV4-1 and TRBJ2-7; D may be TRBD2 (6 bases). V gave up 0 bases and J gave up 2 bases, with 14 bases separating them. Germline V gene sequence: CDR1 MGHRA, CDR2 YSYEKL. The CDR3 has 16 amino acids. In DNA, the CDR3 is TGCGCCAGCAGCCAAGATCGCAGCGGGTCCCCCTACGAGCAGTACTTC. It translates to CASSQDRSGSPYEQYF.

The gene calls are TRBV30 and TRBJ1-4; D is perhaps TRBD1 (6 bases). Germline CDR1 is GTSNPN and CDR2 is SVGIG (reference sequence). V dropped 3 bases and J dropped 8 bases, with 13 bases sitting between them. CDR3 length equals 13 residues. CDR3 DNA sequence: TGTGCCTGGAGCACACAGGGATGGGAAAAACTGTTTTTT. Protein sequence: CAWSTQGWEKLFF.

The V and J genes are TRBV11-2 and TRBJ1-1; no reliable D call. The length of the CDR3 is 17 residues. CDR1 SGHAT and CDR2 FQNNGV come from the germline V gene. V was clipped by 0 bases and J by 11 bases, with 25 bases between them. CDR3 sequence: CASSLDKIQVVLGDAFF. CDR3 DNA: TGTGCCAGCAGCTTAGATAAAATTCAGGTAGTGTTGGGTGATGCTTTCTTT.

This clonotype was seen many times. J is TRBJ1-2 and V is TRBV11-3; D possibly corresponds to TRBD1 (5 bases). Per germline, CDR1 SGHNT and CDR2 YENEEA. The CDR3 is 15 residues long. V dropped 1 base and J dropped 6 bases, with 15 bases sitting between them. The CDR3 loop is CASSLVLGRADGYTF. CDR3 sequence (DNA): TGTGCCAGCAGCTTAGTACTCGGCAGGGCCGATGGCTACACCTTC. Combining the CDR3 with reference TRBV11-3 and TRBJ1-2 gives the whole variable domain EAGVVQSPRYKIIEKKQPVAFWCNPISGHNTLYWYLQNLGQGPELLIRYENEEAVDDSQLPKDRFSAERLKGVDSTLKIQPAELGDSAVYLCASSLVLGRADGYTFGSGTRLTVV.